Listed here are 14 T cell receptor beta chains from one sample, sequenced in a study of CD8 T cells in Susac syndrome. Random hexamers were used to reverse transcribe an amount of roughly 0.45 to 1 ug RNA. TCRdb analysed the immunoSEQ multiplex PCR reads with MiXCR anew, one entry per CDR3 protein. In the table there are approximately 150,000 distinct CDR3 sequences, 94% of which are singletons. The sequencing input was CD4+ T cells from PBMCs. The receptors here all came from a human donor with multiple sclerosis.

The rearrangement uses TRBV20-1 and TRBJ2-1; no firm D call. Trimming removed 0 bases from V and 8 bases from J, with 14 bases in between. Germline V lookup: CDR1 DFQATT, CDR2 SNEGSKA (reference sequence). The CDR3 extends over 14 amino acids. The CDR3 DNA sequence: TGCAGTGCTAGAGATCCTAGAGTGTCGGATGAGCAGTTCTTC. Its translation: CSARDPRVSDEQFF.

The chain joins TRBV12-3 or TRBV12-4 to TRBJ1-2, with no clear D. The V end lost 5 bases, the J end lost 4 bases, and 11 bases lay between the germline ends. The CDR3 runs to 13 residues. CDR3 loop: CASSPNGVYGYTF. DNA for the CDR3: TGTGCCAGCAGTCCAAACGGGGTCTATGGCTACACCTTC.

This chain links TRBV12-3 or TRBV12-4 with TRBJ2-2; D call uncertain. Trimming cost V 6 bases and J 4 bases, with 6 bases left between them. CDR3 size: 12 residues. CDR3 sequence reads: CASRYSTGELFF. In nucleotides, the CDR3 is TGTGCCAGCAGGTACTCCACCGGGGAGCTGTTTTTT.

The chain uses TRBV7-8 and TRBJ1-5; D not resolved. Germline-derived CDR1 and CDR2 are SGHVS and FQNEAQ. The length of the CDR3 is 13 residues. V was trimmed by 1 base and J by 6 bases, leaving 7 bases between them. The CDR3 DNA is TGTGCCAGCAGCTTAGAGGAAGGTCAGCCCCAGCATTTT. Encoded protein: CASSLEEGQPQHF.

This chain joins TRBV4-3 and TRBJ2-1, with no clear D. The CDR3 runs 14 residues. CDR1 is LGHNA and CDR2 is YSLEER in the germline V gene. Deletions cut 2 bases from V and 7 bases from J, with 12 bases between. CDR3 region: CASSQRALGNEQFF. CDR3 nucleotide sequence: TGCGCCAGCAGCCAACGGGCCCTGGGGAATGAGCAGTTCTTC.

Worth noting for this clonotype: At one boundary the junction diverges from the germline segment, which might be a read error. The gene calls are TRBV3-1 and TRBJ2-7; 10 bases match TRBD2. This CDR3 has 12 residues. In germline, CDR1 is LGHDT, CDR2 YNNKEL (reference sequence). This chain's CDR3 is CATSGGEFEQYF. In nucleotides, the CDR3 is TGTGCCACCAGCGGGGGGGAATTCGAGCAGTACTTC.

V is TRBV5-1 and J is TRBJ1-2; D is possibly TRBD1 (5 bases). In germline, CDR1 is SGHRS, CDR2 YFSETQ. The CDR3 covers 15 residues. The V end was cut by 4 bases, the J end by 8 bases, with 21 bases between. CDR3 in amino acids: CASSPLGRWQEGYTF. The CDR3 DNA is TGCGCCAGCAGCCCCCTGGGACGGTGGCAGGAGGGCTACACCTTC.

The CDR3 sequence: CSGGGAENIQYF. CDR3 DNA: TGCAGCGGAGGAGGGGCTGAAAACATTCAGTACTTC. This chain connects TRBV29-1 to TRBJ2-4; D is perhaps TRBD2 (6 bases). The CDR3 covers 12 residues. CDR1 and CDR2 (germline): SQVTM, ANQGSEA. V gave up 7 bases and J gave up 5 bases, with 12 bases separating them.

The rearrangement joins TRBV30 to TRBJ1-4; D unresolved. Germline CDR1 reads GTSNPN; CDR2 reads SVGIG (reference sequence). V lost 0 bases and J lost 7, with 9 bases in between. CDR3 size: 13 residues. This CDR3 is CAWSVQRVEKLFF. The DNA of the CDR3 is TGTGCCTGGAGTGTACAAAGGGTTGAAAAACTGTTTTTT.

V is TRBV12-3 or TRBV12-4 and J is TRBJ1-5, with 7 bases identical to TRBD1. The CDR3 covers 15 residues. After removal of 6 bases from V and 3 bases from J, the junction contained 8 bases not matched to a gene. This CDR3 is CASSWDSPFNQPQHF. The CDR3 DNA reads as TGTGCCAGCAGCTGGGACAGCCCCTTCAATCAGCCCCAGCATTTT.

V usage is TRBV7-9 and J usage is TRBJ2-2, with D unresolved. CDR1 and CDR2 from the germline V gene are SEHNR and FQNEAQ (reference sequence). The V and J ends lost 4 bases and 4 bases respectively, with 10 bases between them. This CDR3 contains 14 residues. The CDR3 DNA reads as TGTGCCAGCAGCTGGACGGATACCACCGGGGAGCTGTTTTTT. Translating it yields CASSWTDTTGELFF. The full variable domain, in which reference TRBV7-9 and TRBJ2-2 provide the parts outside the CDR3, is DTGVSQNPRHKITKRGQNVTFRCDPISEHNRLYWYRQTLGQGPEFLTYFQNEAQLEKSRLLSDRFSAERPKGSFSTLEIQRTEQGDSAMYLCASSWTDTTGELFFGEGSRLTVL.

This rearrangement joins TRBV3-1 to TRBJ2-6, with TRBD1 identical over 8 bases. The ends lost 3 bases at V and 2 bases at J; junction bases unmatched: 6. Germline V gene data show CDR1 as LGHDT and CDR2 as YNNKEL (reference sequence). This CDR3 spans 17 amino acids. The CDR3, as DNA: TGTGCCAGCAGCCACCAGGGGGCTGTAGCTGGGGCCAACGTCCTGACTTTC. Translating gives CASSHQGAVAGANVLTF. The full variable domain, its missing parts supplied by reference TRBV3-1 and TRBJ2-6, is DTAVSQTPKYLVTQMGNDKSIKCEQNLGHDTMYWYKQDSKKFLKIMFSYNNKELIINETVPNRFSPKSPDKAHLNLHINSLELGDSAVYFCASSHQGAVAGANVLTFGAGSRLTVL.

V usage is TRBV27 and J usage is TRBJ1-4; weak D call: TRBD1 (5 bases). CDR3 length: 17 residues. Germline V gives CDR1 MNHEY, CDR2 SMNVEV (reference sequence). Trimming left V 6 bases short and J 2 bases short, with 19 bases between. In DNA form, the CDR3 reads TGTGCCAGCAGGACGGGATTGACAGTCGGTACTAATGAAAAACTGTTTTTT. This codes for CASRTGLTVGTNEKLFF.

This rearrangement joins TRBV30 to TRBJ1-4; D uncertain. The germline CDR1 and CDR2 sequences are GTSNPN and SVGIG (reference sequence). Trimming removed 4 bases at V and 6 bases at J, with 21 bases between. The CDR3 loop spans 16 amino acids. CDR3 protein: CAWKSNLGTMYEKLFF. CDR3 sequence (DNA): TGTGCCTGGAAAAGTAACTTGGGAACGATGTATGAAAAACTGTTTTTT.